This passage covers 11 T cell receptor beta chains from one sample sequenced in a study of T cells in Graves' hyperthyroidism and ophthalmopathy. Template material for amplifying TCR beta CDR3 regions consisted of RNA transcripts. When the TCR CDR3 underwent first-round RT-PCR, the HTBI primer set was used. TCRdb ran MiXCR on the multiplex PCR reads and lists one entry per CDR3 protein. The repertoire holds 620,000 or so distinct CDR3 sequences, about 14% seen once, with about 12% in the top ten. Sequenced sample: blood. Every receptor here comes from a woman aged 50 to 60 with Graves' ophthalmopathy.

This clonotype was seen repeatedly, ten times or more. The chain carries TRBV15 and TRBJ1-6; D possibly corresponds to TRBD1 (5 bases). CDR3 size: 16 residues. Germline assignment: CDR1 LNHNV and CDR2 YYDKDF (reference sequence). The V end lost 8 bases, the J end lost 10 bases, and 24 bases lay between the germline ends. The chain's CDR3 is CATGEKGDLYGSPLHF. In nucleotides, the CDR3 is TGTGCCACCGGGGAGAAAGGGGATCTGTACGGGTCACCCCTCCACTTT.

This clonotype was recorded at least ten times. The gene calls are TRBV28 and TRBJ2-7; the match to TRBD2 covers 9 bases. From germline, CDR1 is MDHEN and CDR2 SYDVKM. Trimming removed 10 bases from V and 4 bases from J; junction bases left unmatched: 11. This CDR3 is built from 14 residues. CDR3 loop: CATHAGLAVYEQYF. The CDR3 coding sequence is TGTGCCACCCATGCGGGACTAGCTGTTTACGAGCAGTACTTC.

This clonotype has a handful of counts. The V and J genes are TRBV19 and TRBJ2-1, with 7 nucleotides matching TRBD2. J lost 12 bases, V lost 0 bases, and 11 bases had no gene match. CDR3 size: 15 residues. Per germline, CDR1 LNHDA and CDR2 SQIVND (reference sequence). CDR3 residues: CASSIEGTGTTVQFF. The DNA for the CDR3 is TGTGCCAGTAGTATAGAAGGGACCGGGACTACGGTGCAGTTCTTC.

This clonotype was found many times. The chain combines TRBV28 with TRBJ2-2; D remains ambiguous. Trimming shortened V by 9 bases and J by 3 bases, and 5 bases separated the two germline ends. The CDR3 extends over 11 amino acids. Germline loops: CDR1 MDHEN, CDR2 SYDVKM. The CDR3 DNA follows: TGTGCCAGTCAGTACACCGGGGAGCTGTTTTTT. Translated: CASQYTGELFF.

This clonotype came up many times. This sequence joins TRBV9 and TRBJ2-7; maybe TRBD1 (6 bases). CDR3 length: 16 amino acids. Trimming took 0 bases from V and 0 from J, leaving 13 bases between them. The V gene's germline CDR1 is SGDLS and CDR2 YYNGEE. The CDR3: CASSVGDTIDSYEQYF. CDR3 in DNA: TGTGCCAGCAGCGTAGGGGACACGATTGACTCCTACGAGCAGTACTTC.

This clonotype has a count of ten or more. The chain uses TRBV7-9 and TRBJ1-1, with D possibly TRBD1 on 5 matching bases. The CDR3 has 13 residues. Germline V gene lookup returns CDR1 SEHNR and CDR2 FQNEAQ (reference sequence). Deletions cut 4 bases from V and 10 bases from J, with 16 bases between. As DNA, the CDR3 is TGTGCCAGCAGCTCCGGGGTTACAGGTGTAGCTTTCTTT. This encodes CASSSGVTGVAFF.

The rearrangement uses TRBV19 and TRBJ2-1; D is perhaps TRBD1 or TRBD2 (7 bases each). The CDR3 totals 15 residues. Germline V gene lookup returns CDR1 LNHDA and CDR2 SQIVND (reference sequence). V was pared by 10 bases and J by 7 bases, with 23 bases between. CDR3: CATSQGGDMWNEQFF. The CDR3 DNA reads TGTGCCACATCTCAGGGGGGGGATATGTGGAATGAGCAGTTCTTC.

The CDR3 region has the DNA TGTGCCAGCAGCACGCGGACTAGCGGGACTCTCTACAATGAGCAGTTCTTC. Protein: CASSTRTSGTLYNEQFF. The chain links TRBV7-3 to TRBJ2-1, with 12 nucleotides matching TRBD2. J gave up 3 bases and V 5 bases, and 8 bases lay outside the gene matches. The germline CDR1 and CDR2 sequences are SGHTA and FQGTGA. The CDR3 totals 17 residues.

With respect to this clonotype: This may be a read error: a much more frequent sequence differs by one nucleotide. The chain combines TRBV29-1 with TRBJ2-3; D not certain. The CDR3 length is 15 residues. The V gene's germline CDR1 is SQVTM and CDR2 ANQGSEA. The V end lost 2 bases, the J end lost 0 bases, and 12 bases lay between the germline ends. The chain's CDR3 is CSVERAEGSTDTQYF. The CDR3 nucleotides are TGCAGCGTTGAAAGGGCGGAAGGTAGCACAGATACGCAGTATTTT.

This clonotype was seen ten or more times. Here the CDR3 reads CASSPTATVVETQYF. The CDR3 coding sequence is TGTGCCAGCTCACCGACGGCGACAGTGGTGGAGACCCAGTACTTC. The chain combines TRBV18 with TRBJ2-5; D possibly corresponds to TRBD1 (5 bases). CDR1 KGHSH and CDR2 LQKENI come from the germline V gene. V was clipped by 3 bases and J by 5 bases, with 16 bases between them. This CDR3 comprises 15 residues.

The V gene is TRBV7-2, the J gene TRBJ1-5; D is unresolved. The CDR3 extends over 17 amino acids. V lost 0 bases, J lost 0 bases, and 12 bases lay in between. Germline-derived CDR1 and CDR2 are SGHTA and FQGNSA. The CDR3 nucleotides are TGTGCCAGCAGCTTAGCCCATCGACACTATAGCAATCAGCCCCAGCATTTT. Encoded protein: CASSLAHRHYSNQPQHF.